This TCR beta chain derives from a study of technical replicates of blood from several donors. Assay used: immunoSEQ multiplex PCR; TCRdb lists only in-frame clones, some missing. The sample lists tens of thousands of clones, around 94% occurring once. This CDR3 comprises 16 residues. V lost 2 bases and J 0 bases, leaving 13 bases between the germline ends. CDR1 SGHAT and CDR2 FQNNGV come from the germline V gene. This clone occurred a few times. The sequence was collected from a human donor in good health. This chain connects TRBV11-2 to TRBJ1-1, with D uncertain. What was sequenced was T cells isolated from PBMCs. The DNA for the CDR3 is TGTGCCAGCAGCTTAATCGGAAGGAGTGTGAACACTGAAGCTTTCTTT. As protein: CASSLIGRSVNTEAFF.